This T cell receptor beta chain was found in a study of CD8+ T cells in alopecia areata. A single count supports this clone. cDNA reverse transcribed from extracted RNA served as the sequencing template. Some clones are missing from TCRdb's copy, which holds only in-frame ones; the method was immunoSEQ multiplex PCR. The repertoire holds roughly 150,000 clones, with around three fifths as singletons. The CDR3 extends over 13 amino acids. Trimming took off 7 bases at V and 0 bases at J, with 10 bases between the two ends. Germline values: CDR1 MGHDK, CDR2 SYGVNS. This TCR came from a human donor with alopecia areata. Material: CD4+ T cells sorted from blood, obtained at week 0. This chain links TRBV25-1 with TRBJ2-7, with D unclear. The DNA for the CDR3 is TGTGCCAGCATGGGCAGATTCTCCTACGAGCAGTACTTC. It specifies CASMGRFSYEQYF.